A single sample gave rise to the 20 T cell receptor beta chains below, sequenced in a study. Using its own MiXCR run on the RT-PCR reads, TCRdb lists one record per CDR3 protein. The sample consists of more than 550,000 distinct CDR3 sequences, approximately 15% of them appearing once. The sample consisted of memory CD4+ T cells from blood. The receptor source for this set is a female donor in good health, serving as a healthy control.

This clonotype appeared many times. At one end, the junction sequence differs from germline, possibly due to a read error. This sequence joins TRBV5-1 and TRBJ2-1; 9 nucleotides agree with TRBD2. The CDR3 extends over 13 amino acids. Per the germline V gene, CDR1 is SGHRS and CDR2 is YFSETQ. CDR3 residues: CASSLAGINEQFF. The CDR3 nucleotides read TGTGCCAGCAGCCTAGCGGGGATCAATGAGCAGTTCTTC.

This rearrangement joins TRBV20-1 to TRBJ2-3; 11 bases agree with TRBD2. The junction had 8 bases not matched to a gene; V was cut back by 3 bases and J by 3 bases. Germline V gives CDR1 DFQATT, CDR2 SNEGSKA (reference sequence). The length of the CDR3 is 16 residues. The chain's CDR3 is CSASPKLAGVTDTQYF. The CDR3 DNA sequence: TGCAGTGCTAGTCCCAAACTAGCGGGAGTGACAGATACGCAGTATTTT.

This clonotype has only a few counts. V and J are TRBV5-1 and TRBJ1-1; no clear D gene. CDR1 is SGHRS and CDR2 is YFSETQ in the germline V gene. Trimming left V 5 bases short and J 0 bases short, with 11 bases between. CDR3 length: 14 residues. The CDR3 reads CASSFNTMNTEAFF. In DNA, the CDR3 is TGCGCCAGCAGTTTTAATACAATGAACACTGAAGCTTTCTTT.

In this sample, this clonotype turned up a few times. The chain recombines TRBV20-1 with TRBJ2-7; D is unclear. The CDR3 extends over 12 amino acids. The germline CDR1 and CDR2 sequences are DFQATT and SNEGSKA (reference sequence). The germline V and J ends were trimmed by 0 bases and 5 bases, with 8 bases remaining between them. The CDR3 nucleotides are TGCAGTGCTAGAGACCTGTCCGACGAGCAGTACTTC. Protein: CSARDLSDEQYF.

The chain employs TRBV20-1 and TRBJ2-2; 8 nucleotides agree with TRBD2. The trim removed 3 bases at V and 6 bases at J, leaving 12 bases unmatched. The CDR3 extends over 16 amino acids. Germline CDR1 is DFQATT and CDR2 is SNEGSKA (reference sequence). The chain's CDR3 is CSARAYLAGGPGELFF. CDR3 in DNA: TGCAGTGCTAGGGCCTACCTGGCGGGAGGTCCCGGGGAGCTGTTTTTT.

V gene TRBV28 combines with J gene TRBJ2-7; D not certain. V dropped 1 base and J dropped 2 bases, with 9 bases sitting between them. The germline CDR1 and CDR2 sequences are MDHEN and SYDVKM. CDR3 length: 14 amino acids. CDR3 region: CASSLYGDTYEQYF. CDR3 DNA sequence: TGTGCCAGCAGTTTATATGGTGACACCTACGAGCAGTACTTC.

Many counts were recorded for this clonotype. The chain combines TRBV5-1 with TRBJ2-7; 9 bases fit TRBD1. This CDR3 is 14 amino acids long. Germline CDR1 reads SGHRS; CDR2 reads YFSETQ. After removal of 3 bases from V and 5 bases from J, the junction contained 6 bases not matched to a gene. CDR3 region: CASSWRTGADEQYF. The CDR3 coding sequence is TGCGCCAGCAGCTGGAGGACAGGGGCCGACGAGCAGTACTTC.

In this sample, this clonotype turned up a few times. This chain links TRBV20-1 with TRBJ2-7; a possible D gene is TRBD2 (6 bases). The CDR3 length is 14 residues. Germline values: CDR1 DFQATT, CDR2 SNEGSKA (reference sequence). V gave up 4 bases and J gave up 6 bases, with 19 bases separating them. The CDR3 protein is CSATGRDFKSEQYF. As DNA, the CDR3 is TGCAGTGCTACGGGTCGGGACTTCAAATCCGAGCAGTACTTC.

The V gene is TRBV24-1, the J gene TRBJ1-2, with 9 bases aligning to TRBD1. This CDR3 is 14 amino acids long. V dropped 4 bases and J dropped 8; count of bases not matched to a gene: 7. Germline V CDR1 and CDR2: KGHDR, SFDVKD. The chain's CDR3 is CATSDPGTGRGYTF. CDR3 DNA sequence: TGTGCCACCAGTGACCCAGGGACAGGGAGAGGCTACACCTTC.

Ten or more counts support this clonotype. The V and J genes are TRBV20-1 and TRBJ2-2; 9 bases align to TRBD2. CDR1 DFQATT and CDR2 SNEGSKA come from the germline V gene (reference sequence). The CDR3 runs to 15 residues. V trimming: 1 base; J trimming: 6 bases; junction bases outside the gene matches: 6. The CDR3 DNA follows: TGCAGTGCTAGAGCGGCGGGAGGGTTGTCCGGGGAGCTGTTTTTT. Amino acids: CSARAAGGLSGELFF.

This clonotype was seen many times. The V and J genes are TRBV5-1 and TRBJ1-1; no firm D call. The CDR3 contains 14 residues. Germline V gene sequence: CDR1 SGHRS, CDR2 YFSETQ. Between the trimmed V and J ends, which lost 3 bases and 3 bases, there was a span of 12 bases. The CDR3 region is CASSSLGGDTEAFF. Written as DNA, the CDR3 is TGCGCCAGCAGCTCCCTCGGCGGAGACACTGAAGCTTTCTTT. Supplemented by reference TRBV5-1 and TRBJ1-1, the full variable domain reads KAGVTQTPRYLIKTRGQQVTLSCSPISGHRSVSWYQQTPGQGLQFLFEYFSETQRNKGNFPGRFSGRQFSNSRSEMNVSTLELGDSALYLCASSSLGGDTEAFFGQGTRLTVV.

This clonotype occurred a few times. CDR3: CASSPQGSSNSPLHF. CDR3 DNA sequence: TGTGCCAGCAGTCCACAGGGGAGTAGTAATTCACCCCTCCACTTT. The V call is TRBV7-2, the J call TRBJ1-6; 7 bases align to TRBD1. Trimming removed 6 bases from V and 6 bases from J; junction bases left unmatched: 8. The CDR3 is made up of 15 amino acids. The germline V gene encodes CDR1 SGHTA and CDR2 FQGNSA.

The rearrangement links TRBV6-6 to TRBJ2-3; 8 bases match TRBD1. With V trimmed by 6 bases and J by 2 bases, 4 bases remained unmatched. The CDR3 totals 14 residues. Germline V gene lookup returns CDR1 MNHNY and CDR2 SVGAGI (reference sequence). The CDR3 reads CASSGQGNTDTQYF. CDR3 nucleotides: TGTGCCAGCAGCGGACAGGGAAACACAGATACGCAGTATTTT.

This clonotype was picked up many times. This chain joins TRBV7-2 and TRBJ1-1, with D maybe TRBD1 (6 bases). CDR3 size: 14 residues. Germline V gene lookup returns CDR1 SGHTA and CDR2 FQGNSA. Trimming removed 2 bases from V and 3 bases from J, with 10 bases in between. This CDR3 is CASSLLAGDTEAFF. The CDR3 coding sequence is TGTGCCAGCAGCTTATTAGCAGGGGACACTGAAGCTTTCTTT.

Ten or more counts support this clonotype. The J gene is TRBJ2-2, the V gene TRBV6-5, with D unresolved. CDR3 length equals 14 residues. V dropped 6 bases and J dropped 0 bases, with 8 bases sitting between them. The germline gives CDR1 MNHEY, CDR2 SVGAGI. CDR3 region: CASSRRTNTGELFF. In nucleotides, the CDR3 is TGTGCCAGCAGCCGGCGTACGAACACCGGGGAGCTGTTTTTT.

V and J are TRBV7-2 and TRBJ1-5, with D possibly being TRBD1 (6 bases). The CDR3 is made up of 13 amino acids. Germline loops: CDR1 SGHTA, CDR2 FQGNSA. Trimming stripped 7 bases from V and 3 bases from J, with 10 bases between. The CDR3 bases are TGTGCCAGCACCTACAGGGTCAATCAGCCCCAGCATTTT. Residues: CASTYRVNQPQHF.

Comments on this clonotype: A read error may explain this, as a much larger clone is one base away. The chain links TRBV5-1 to TRBJ1-1; 7 bases are shared with TRBD1. The CDR3 runs to 13 residues. In germline, CDR1 is SGHRS, CDR2 YFSETQ. Trimming took 5 bases from V and 7 from J; bases not matched to a gene: 8. CDR3 sequence: CASSHAGGFEAFF. The CDR3 region has the DNA TGCGCCAGCAGTCATGCAGGGGGTTTTGAAGCTTTCTTT.

The chain joins TRBV6-2 or TRBV6-3 to TRBJ2-3; 12 bases agree with TRBD2. V shed 2 bases, J shed 5 bases, and the junction held 8 bases outside the gene matches. The CDR3 totals 17 residues. Germline V lookup: CDR1 MNHEY, CDR2 SVGEGT. As DNA, the CDR3 is TGTGCCAGCAGTTACACTAGCGGGAGGCCCTGGGGAGATACGCAGTATTTT. Residues: CASSYTSGRPWGDTQYF.

J is TRBJ2-5 and V is TRBV7-2, with D possibly being TRBD1 (5 bases). From germline, CDR1 is SGHTA and CDR2 FQGNSA. V was shortened by 2 bases and J by 4 bases, with 20 bases between the two germline ends. The CDR3 length is 17 residues. For the CDR3, the DNA is TGTGCCAGCAGCTTATCACCCGGTCGGCTAGGGGTAGAGACCCAGTACTTC. Translating it yields CASSLSPGRLGVETQYF.

Many counts were recorded for this clonotype. The chain links TRBV5-1 to TRBJ2-1; 8 bases are shared with TRBD1. This CDR3 is built from 14 residues. Trimming cost V 6 bases and J 1 base; bases outside gene matches: 3. Germline lookup yields CDR1 SGHRS and CDR2 YFSETQ. CDR3 in DNA: TGCGCCAGCACTCGGACAGGGTCCTACAATGAGCAGTTCTTC. As protein: CASTRTGSYNEQFF.